This T cell receptor (beta chain) originates from a study of blood T cells in healthy people across ages. Trimming stripped 4 bases from V and 8 bases from J, with 6 bases between. The CDR3 covers 11 residues. Donors each provided 8 to 10 milliliters of peripheral blood. Through a sample-barcoded 5' primer and a J-beta primer mix, a second PCR was run for about 6 to 12 cycles. Using its own MiXCR run on the 5' RACE reads, TCRdb lists one record per CDR3 protein. The data show about 970,000 distinct CDR3 sequences, just over 50% seen once. The rearrangement joins TRBV12-3 or TRBV12-4 to TRBJ2-1, with D hard to call. The sequencing sample was made of blood. This clonotype was sampled from a woman aged 60-70 years in good health. The CDR3 nucleotides are TGTGCCAGCAGTTCGATATATGAGCAGTTCTTC. This sequence encodes CASSSIYEQFF.